This T cell receptor (beta chain) originates from a study of blood T cell repertoires in COVID-19. Background on the study: The United States, Italy and Spain supplied acute and convalescent COVID-19 samples. In each case, the material was cDNA or gDNA derived from T cells, B-cell-depleted T cells, or PBMCs.

Original data processing: For nucleated cells, counts were estimated from reference gene primer amplification. Using immunoSEQ multiplex PCR, the repertoire was profiled, and TCRdb retains in-frame clones only, with some absent. The V and J calls and the clone size are those of that table, but D and trimming were determined from the DNA. The data contain about 40,000 clones, around four fifths of them seen just once; the ten biggest clones take up around 5%. About this clone: Its ends do not fully match the called genes, so a read error is possible.

This CDR3 spans 15 amino acids. Germline CDR1 and CDR2: SSHAT and FNYEAQ (reference sequence). The V call is TRBV7-7, the J call TRBJ2-5; the D gene is possibly TRBD2 (6 bases). This receptor was taken from a man aged 50-59 years with active COVID-19. The source material was peripheral blood. For the CDR3, the DNA is TGTGCTAGCAGCACCACCGGGGACTCCTTTCGTACCCAGTACTTC. This gives the protein CASSTTGDSFRTQYF.